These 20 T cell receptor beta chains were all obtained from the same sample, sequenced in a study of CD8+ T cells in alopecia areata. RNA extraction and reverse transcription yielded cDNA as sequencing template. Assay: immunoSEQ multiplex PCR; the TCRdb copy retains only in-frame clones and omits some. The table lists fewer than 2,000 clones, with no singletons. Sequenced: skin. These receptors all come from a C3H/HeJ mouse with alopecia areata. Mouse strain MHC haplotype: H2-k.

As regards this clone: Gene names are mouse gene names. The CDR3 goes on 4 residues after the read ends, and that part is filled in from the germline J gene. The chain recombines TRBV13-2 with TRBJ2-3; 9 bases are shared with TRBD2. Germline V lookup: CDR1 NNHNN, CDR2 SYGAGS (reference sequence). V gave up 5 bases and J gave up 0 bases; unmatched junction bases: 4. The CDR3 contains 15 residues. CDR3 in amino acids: CASGTWGGSAETLYF. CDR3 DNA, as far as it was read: TGTGCCAGCGGGACCTGGGGGGGTAGTGCAGAA.

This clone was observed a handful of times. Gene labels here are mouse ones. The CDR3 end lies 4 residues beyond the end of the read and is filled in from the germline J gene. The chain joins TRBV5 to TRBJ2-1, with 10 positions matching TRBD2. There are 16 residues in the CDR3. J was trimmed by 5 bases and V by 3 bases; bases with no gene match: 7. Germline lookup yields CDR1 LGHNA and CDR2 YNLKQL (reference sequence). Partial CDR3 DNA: TGTGCCAGCAGCCATTATTCTGGGGGGGCGCATGCT. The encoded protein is CASSHYSGGAHA. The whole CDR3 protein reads CASSHYSGGAHAEQFF.

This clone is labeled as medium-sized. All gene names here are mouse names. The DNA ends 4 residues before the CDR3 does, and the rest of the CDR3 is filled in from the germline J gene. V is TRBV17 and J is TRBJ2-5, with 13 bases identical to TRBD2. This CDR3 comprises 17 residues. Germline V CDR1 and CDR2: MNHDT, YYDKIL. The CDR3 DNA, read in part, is TGTGCTAGCAGTAGAGCGGACTGGGGGGGCGCGGTGGAC. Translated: CASSRADWGGAVD. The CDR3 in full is CASSRADWGGAVDTQYF.

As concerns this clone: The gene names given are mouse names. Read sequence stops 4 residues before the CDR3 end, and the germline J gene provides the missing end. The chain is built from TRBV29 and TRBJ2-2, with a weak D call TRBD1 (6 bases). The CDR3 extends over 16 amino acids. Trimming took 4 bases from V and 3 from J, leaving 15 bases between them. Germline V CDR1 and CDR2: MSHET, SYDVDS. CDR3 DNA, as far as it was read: TGTGCTAGCAGTTCGGGGAGGGGGAAGGACACCGGG. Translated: CASSSGRGKDTG. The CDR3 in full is CASSSGRGKDTGQLYF. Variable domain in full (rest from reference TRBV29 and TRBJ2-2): DMKVTQMPRYLIKRMGENVLLECGQDMSHETMYWYRQDPGLGLQLIYISYDVDSNSEGDIPKGYRVSRKKREHFSLILDSAKTNQTSVYFCASSSGRGKDTGQLYFGEGSKLTVL.

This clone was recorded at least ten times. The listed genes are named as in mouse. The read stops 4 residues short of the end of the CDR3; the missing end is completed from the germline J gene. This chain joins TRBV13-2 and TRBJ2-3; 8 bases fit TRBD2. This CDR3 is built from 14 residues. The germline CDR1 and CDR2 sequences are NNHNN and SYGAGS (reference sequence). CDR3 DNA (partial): TGTGCCAGCGGTGATTCTGGGGGGCAAGAA. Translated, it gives CASGDSGGQE. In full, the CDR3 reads CASGDSGGQETLYF.

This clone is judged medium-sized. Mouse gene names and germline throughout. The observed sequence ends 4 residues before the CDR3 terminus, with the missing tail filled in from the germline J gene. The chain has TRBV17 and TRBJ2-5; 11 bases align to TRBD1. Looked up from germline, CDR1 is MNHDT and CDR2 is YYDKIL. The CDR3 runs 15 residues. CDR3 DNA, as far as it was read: TGTGCTAGCAGTAGGGACAGGGGGCGCGGAGAC. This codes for CASSRDRGRGD. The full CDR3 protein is CASSRDRGRGDTQYF.

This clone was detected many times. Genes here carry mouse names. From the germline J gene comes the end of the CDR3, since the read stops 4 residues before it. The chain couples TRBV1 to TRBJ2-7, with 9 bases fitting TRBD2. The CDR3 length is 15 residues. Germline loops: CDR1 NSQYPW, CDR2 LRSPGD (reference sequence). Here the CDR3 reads CTCSARWGGGYEQYF. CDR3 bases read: TGCACCTGCAGTGCGCGATGGGGGGGCGGTTAT.

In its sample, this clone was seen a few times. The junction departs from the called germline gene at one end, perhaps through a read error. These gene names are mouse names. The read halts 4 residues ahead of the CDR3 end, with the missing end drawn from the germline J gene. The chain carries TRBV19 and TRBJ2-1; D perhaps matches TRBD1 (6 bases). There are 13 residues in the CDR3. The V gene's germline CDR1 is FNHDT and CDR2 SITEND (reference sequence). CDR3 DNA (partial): TGTGCTAGCAGCCAGGGGCTGGATGCT. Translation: CASSQGLDA. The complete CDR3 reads CASSQGLDAEQFF.

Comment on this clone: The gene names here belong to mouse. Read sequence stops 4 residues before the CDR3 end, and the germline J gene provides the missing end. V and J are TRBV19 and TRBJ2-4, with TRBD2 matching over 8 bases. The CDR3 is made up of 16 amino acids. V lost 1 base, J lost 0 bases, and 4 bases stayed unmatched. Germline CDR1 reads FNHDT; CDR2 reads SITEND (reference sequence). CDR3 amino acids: CASSIQLGASQNTLYF. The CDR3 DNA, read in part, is TGTGCCAGCAGTATACAACTGGGGGCTAGTCAAAAC.

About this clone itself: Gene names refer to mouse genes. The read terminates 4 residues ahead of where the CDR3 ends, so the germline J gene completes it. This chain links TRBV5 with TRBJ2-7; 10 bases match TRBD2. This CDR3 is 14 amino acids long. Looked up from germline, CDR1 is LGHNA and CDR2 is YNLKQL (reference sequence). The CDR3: CASSQVLGGYEQYF. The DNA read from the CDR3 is TGTGCCAGCAGCCAAGTACTGGGGGGGTAT.

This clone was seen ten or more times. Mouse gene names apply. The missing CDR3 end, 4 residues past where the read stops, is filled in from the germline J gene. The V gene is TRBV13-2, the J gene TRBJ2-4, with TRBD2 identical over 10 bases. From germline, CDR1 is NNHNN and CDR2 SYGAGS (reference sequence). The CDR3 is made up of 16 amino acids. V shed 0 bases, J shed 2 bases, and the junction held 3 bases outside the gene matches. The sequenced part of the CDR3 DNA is TGTGCCAGCGGTGATGGGACTGGGGGTCCTCAAAAC. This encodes CASGDGTGGPQN. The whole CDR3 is CASGDGTGGPQNTLYF.

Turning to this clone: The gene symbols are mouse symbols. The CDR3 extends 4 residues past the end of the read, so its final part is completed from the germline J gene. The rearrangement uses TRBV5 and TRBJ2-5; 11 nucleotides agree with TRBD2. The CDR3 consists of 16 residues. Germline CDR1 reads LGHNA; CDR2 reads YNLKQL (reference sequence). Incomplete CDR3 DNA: TGTGCCAGCAGCCAAAACTGGGGGGGCGCGGCGGAC. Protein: CASSQNWGGAAD. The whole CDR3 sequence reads CASSQNWGGAADTQYF.

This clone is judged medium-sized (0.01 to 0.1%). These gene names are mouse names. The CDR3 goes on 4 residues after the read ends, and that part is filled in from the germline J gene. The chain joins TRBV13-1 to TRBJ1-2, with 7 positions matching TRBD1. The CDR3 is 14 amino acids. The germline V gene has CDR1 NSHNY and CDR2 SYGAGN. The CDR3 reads CASSDEGAGSDYTF. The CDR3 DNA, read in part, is TGTGCCAGCAGTGATGAGGGGGCGGGGTCC.

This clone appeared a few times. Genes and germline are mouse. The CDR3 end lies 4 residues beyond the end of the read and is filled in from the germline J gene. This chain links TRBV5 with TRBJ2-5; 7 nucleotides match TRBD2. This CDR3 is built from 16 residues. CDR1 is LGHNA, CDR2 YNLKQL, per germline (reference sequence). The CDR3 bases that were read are TGTGCCAGCAGCCAAGATTGGTGGGGGGAACGAGAC. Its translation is CASSQDWWGERD. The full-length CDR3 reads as CASSQDWWGERDTQYF.

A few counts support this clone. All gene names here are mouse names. CDR3 loop: CASSRDRTNSDYTF. The DNA read from the CDR3 is TGTGCCAGCAGTCGGGACAGAACAAACTCC. The rearrangement uses TRBV19 and TRBJ1-2; 7 positions match TRBD1. The read ends 4 residues before the CDR3 terminus; that terminus is restored from the germline J gene. The CDR3 has 14 amino acids. V was pared by 4 bases and J by 0 bases, with 3 bases of the junction left unmatched. The germline V gene has CDR1 FNHDT and CDR2 SITEND (reference sequence). Filled out from reference TRBV19 and TRBJ1-2, the complete variable domain reads GGIITQTPKFLIGQEGQKLTLKCQQNFNHDTMYWYRQDSGKGLRLIYYSITENDLQKGDLSEGYDASREKKSSFSLTVTSAQKNEMAVFLCASSRDRTNSDYTFGSGTRLLVI.

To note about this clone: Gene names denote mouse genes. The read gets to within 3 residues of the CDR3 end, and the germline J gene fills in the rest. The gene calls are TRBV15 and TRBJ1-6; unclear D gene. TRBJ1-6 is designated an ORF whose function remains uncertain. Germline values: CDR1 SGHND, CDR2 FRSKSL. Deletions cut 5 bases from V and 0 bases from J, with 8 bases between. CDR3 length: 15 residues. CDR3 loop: CASSPDNSYNSPLYF. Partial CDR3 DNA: TGTGCCAGCAGTCCCGACAATTCCTATAATTCGCCC.

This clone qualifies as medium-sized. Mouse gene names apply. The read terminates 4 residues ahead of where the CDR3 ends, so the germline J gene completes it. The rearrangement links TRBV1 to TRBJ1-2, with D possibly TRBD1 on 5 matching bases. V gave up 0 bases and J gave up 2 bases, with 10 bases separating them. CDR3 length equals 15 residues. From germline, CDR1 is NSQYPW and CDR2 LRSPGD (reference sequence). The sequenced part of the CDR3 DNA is TGCACCTGCAGTGCAGAAAGGACAATCAACTCC. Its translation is CTCSAERTINS. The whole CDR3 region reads CTCSAERTINSDYTF.

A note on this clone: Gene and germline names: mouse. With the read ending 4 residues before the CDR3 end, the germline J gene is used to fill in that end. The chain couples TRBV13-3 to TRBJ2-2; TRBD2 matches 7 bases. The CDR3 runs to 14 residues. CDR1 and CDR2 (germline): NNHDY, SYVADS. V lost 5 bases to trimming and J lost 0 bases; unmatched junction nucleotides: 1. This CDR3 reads CASSWGSNTGQLYF. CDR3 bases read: TGTGCCAGCAGCTGGGGGTCAAACACCGGG.

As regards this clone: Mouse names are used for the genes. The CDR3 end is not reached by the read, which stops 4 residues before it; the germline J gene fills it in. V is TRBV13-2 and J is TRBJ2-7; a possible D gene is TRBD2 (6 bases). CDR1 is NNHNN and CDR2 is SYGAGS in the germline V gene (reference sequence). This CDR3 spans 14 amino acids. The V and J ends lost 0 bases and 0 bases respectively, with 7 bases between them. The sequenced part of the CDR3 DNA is TGTGCCAGCGGTGATGCTGGGGCCTCCTAT. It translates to CASGDAGASY. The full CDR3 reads CASGDAGASYEQYF.

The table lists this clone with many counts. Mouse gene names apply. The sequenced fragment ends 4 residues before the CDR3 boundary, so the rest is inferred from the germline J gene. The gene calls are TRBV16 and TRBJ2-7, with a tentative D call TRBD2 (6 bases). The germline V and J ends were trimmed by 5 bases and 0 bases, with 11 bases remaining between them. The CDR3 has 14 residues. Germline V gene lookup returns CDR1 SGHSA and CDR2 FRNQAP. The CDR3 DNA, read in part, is TGTGCAAGCAGCCTCTGGGGAAGCTCCTAT. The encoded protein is CASSLWGSSY. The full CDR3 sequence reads CASSLWGSSYEQYF.